What follows are 5 T cell receptor beta chains derived from one specimen sequenced in a study of cytomegalovirus exposure and HLA in healthy donors. The PCR employed 60 Vbeta primers together with 13 Jbeta primers. Repertoires were generated with immunoSEQ multiplex PCR, while TCRdb's copy carries only in-frame clones and drops some. The sample has approximately 140,000 clones; about 73% are singletons. Sample: PBMCs. These receptors were collected from a man aged 35 to 55 in good health and CMV-seropositive.

The rearrangement joins TRBV4-1 to TRBJ2-7; D may be TRBD1 (6 bases). CDR3 size: 16 residues. The V end was cut by 3 bases, the J end by 0 bases, with 15 bases between. The germline V gene has CDR1 MGHRA and CDR2 YSYEKL. The CDR3 DNA follows: TGCGCCAGCAGCCATCCCCGGACAGAGTTCTCCTACGAGCAGTACTTC. Its protein is CASSHPRTEFSYEQYF.

The genes are TRBV19 and TRBJ2-2, with TRBD2 matching 7 bases. The J segment lost 0 bases and the V segment lost 1 base, leaving 5 bases of the junction unmatched. The germline V gene encodes CDR1 LNHDA and CDR2 SQIVND (reference sequence). This CDR3 is built from 17 residues. The CDR3 protein is CASSIGPSGANTGELFF. The CDR3 bases are TGTGCCAGTAGTATAGGACCCAGCGGGGCGAACACCGGGGAGCTGTTTTTT.

The genes are TRBV5-1 and TRBJ1-2; D is possibly TRBD1 (6 bases). V was cut by 3 bases and J by 1 base, with 7 bases left in between. This CDR3 spans 13 amino acids. Germline V gene sequence: CDR1 SGHRS, CDR2 YFSETQ. CDR3 DNA sequence: TGCGCCAGCAGCTCCAGGGGTAACTATGGCTACACCTTC. Its translation is CASSSRGNYGYTF. Using reference TRBV5-1 and TRBJ1-2 for the parts outside the CDR3, the full variable domain is KAGVTQTPRYLIKTRGQQVTLSCSPISGHRSVSWYQQTPGQGLQFLFEYFSETQRNKGNFPGRFSGRQFSNSRSEMNVSTLELGDSALYLCASSSRGNYGYTFGSGTRLTVV.

V usage is TRBV11-2 and J usage is TRBJ2-1; D may be TRBD2 (5 bases). The CDR3 runs 16 residues. The V end lost 1 base, the J end lost 2 bases, and 12 bases lay between the germline ends. Germline-derived CDR1 and CDR2 are SGHAT and FQNNGV. CDR3 amino acids: CASSLGGPRTYNEQFF. In DNA, the CDR3 is TGTGCCAGCAGCTTAGGCGGGCCCCGAACCTACAATGAGCAGTTCTTC. The whole variable domain, remainder taken from reference TRBV11-2 and TRBJ2-1, is EAGVAQSPRYKIIEKRQSVAFWCNPISGHATLYWYQQILGQGPKLLIQFQNNGVVDDSQLPKDRFSAERLKGVDSTLKIQPAKLEDSAVYLCASSLGGPRTYNEQFFGPGTRLTVL.

This chain connects TRBV27 to TRBJ1-1, with 7 positions matching TRBD1. Germline-derived CDR1 and CDR2 are MNHEY and SMNVEV (reference sequence). V shed 6 bases, J shed 3 bases, and the junction held 7 bases outside the gene matches. The CDR3 covers 14 residues. The CDR3 coding sequence is TGTGCCAGCAGATCGGGACAGAGCGACACTGAAGCTTTCTTT. This encodes CASRSGQSDTEAFF.